This TCR beta chain came from a study of neoadjuvant anti-PD-1 for oral cavity cancer. The CDR3 loop spans 14 amino acids. The V end lost 4 bases, the J end lost 6 bases, and 13 bases lay between the germline ends. Germline lookup yields CDR1 SGHTS and CDR2 YDEGEE. Most PBMC samples had 450 to 500 ng input DNA in six replicates. Using immunoSEQ multiplex PCR, the repertoire was profiled, and TCRdb retains in-frame clones only, with some absent. Altogether about 6,700 clones are present, around 77% being singletons, with the ten largest covering roughly 3%. Of note for this clone: Its antigen is unknown.

Findings of the study overall: After neoadjuvant nivolumab, PBMC T cell clonality was significantly higher in non-responders than responders.

The sequenced sample was PBMCs, obtained before nivolumab (anti-PD-1) treatment. The clonotype was recovered from a person between 35 and 79 years old with oral cavity squamous cell carcinoma. The chain recombines TRBV5-8 with TRBJ2-2; D remains ambiguous. This CDR3 is CASSPGLYPGELFF. CDR3 in DNA: TGTGCCAGCAGCCCCGGGCTATACCCCGGGGAGCTGTTTTTT.